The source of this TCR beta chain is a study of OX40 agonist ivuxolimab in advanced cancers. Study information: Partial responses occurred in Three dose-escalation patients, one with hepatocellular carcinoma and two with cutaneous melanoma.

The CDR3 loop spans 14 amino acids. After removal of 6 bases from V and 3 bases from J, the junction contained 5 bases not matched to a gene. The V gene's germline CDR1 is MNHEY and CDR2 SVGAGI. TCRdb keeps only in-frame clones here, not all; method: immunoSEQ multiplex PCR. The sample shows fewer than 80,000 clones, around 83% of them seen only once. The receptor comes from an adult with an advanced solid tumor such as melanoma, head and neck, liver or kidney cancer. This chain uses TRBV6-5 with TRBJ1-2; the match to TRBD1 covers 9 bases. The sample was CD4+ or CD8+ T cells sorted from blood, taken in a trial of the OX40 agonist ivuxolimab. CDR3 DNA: TGTGCCAGCAGCCCACAGGGGGCGTACTATGGCTACACCTTC. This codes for CASSPQGAYYGYTF.